The 13 T cell receptor beta chains listed next were all sequenced from one sample in a study of T-cell reconstitution after alpha-beta-depleted transplantation in children. Preparation of the TCRbeta library used unique molecular identifiers. TCRdb reanalysed the PCR reads using MiXCR and keeps one entry per CDR3 protein. This sample has roughly 220,000 distinct CDR3 sequences, with about 12% found just once. This specimen was PBMCs from the stem cell graft donor, taken from the stem cell graft. These receptor sequences come from a human donor who donated a stem cell graft to a child with acute lymphoblastic leukemia.

The chain is built from TRBV9 and TRBJ2-3; D not certain. CDR1 and CDR2 (germline): SGDLS, YYNGEE. The CDR3 sequence is 15 residues long. Trimming removed 2 bases at V and 2 bases at J, with 12 bases between. CDR3 amino acids: CASSVGPGNTDTQYF. The CDR3 DNA is TGTGCCAGCAGCGTTGGACCAGGCAACACAGATACGCAGTATTTT.

The V and J genes are TRBV7-2 and TRBJ1-1, with TRBD1 matching 7 bases. CDR1 and CDR2 from the germline V gene are SGHTA and FQGNSA. Trimming took 6 bases from V and 3 from J; bases not matched to a gene: 7. The CDR3 contains 14 residues. This CDR3 reads CASSHRGSYTEAFF. The DNA for the CDR3 is TGTGCCAGCAGTCACAGGGGAAGTTACACTGAAGCTTTCTTT.

The rearrangement joins TRBV20-1 to TRBJ1-6, with D perhaps TRBD1 (5 bases). CDR1 DFQATT and CDR2 SNEGSKA come from the germline V gene (reference sequence). V gave up 1 base and J gave up 2 bases, with 9 bases separating them. The CDR3 sequence is 15 residues long. CDR3 sequence reads: CSARAGGTYNSPLHF. The CDR3 nucleotides are TGCAGTGCTAGAGCTGGGGGAACCTATAATTCACCCCTCCACTTT.

This clonotype has at least ten counts. The chain carries TRBV10-3 and TRBJ1-1; the D gene is possibly TRBD1 (6 bases). The CDR3 has 14 amino acids. CDR1 and CDR2 from the germline V gene are ENHRY and SYGVKD. V shed 7 bases and J shed 0 bases, with 12 bases lying between them. The CDR3 DNA follows: TGTGCCATCAACCGGGACAACATGAACACTGAAGCTTTCTTT. As protein: CAINRDNMNTEAFF.

This clonotype was observed at least ten times. The chain uses TRBV20-1 and TRBJ1-2; possibly TRBD1 for D (5 bases). CDR3 length: 11 amino acids. Germline V gene lookup returns CDR1 DFQATT and CDR2 SNEGSKA (reference sequence). Trimming shortened V by 5 bases and J by 3 bases, and 7 bases separated the two germline ends. The CDR3 coding sequence is TGCAGTGCTGGACACCACTATGGCTACACCTTC. Protein product: CSAGHHYGYTF.

The table lists this clonotype with many counts. The chain uses TRBV5-6 and TRBJ1-1; a weak D match, TRBD1 (5 bases). This CDR3 has 15 amino acids. From germline, CDR1 is SGHDT and CDR2 YYEEEE. V lost 1 base, J lost 4 bases, and 14 bases lay in between. The CDR3 bases are TGTGCCAGCAGCTTGAGGGTGACGAGGGGCACTGAAGCTTTCTTT. Its protein product is CASSLRVTRGTEAFF.

This clonotype came up many times. The rearrangement uses TRBV12-3 or TRBV12-4 and TRBJ2-1; the match to TRBD1 covers 8 bases. The CDR3 extends over 15 amino acids. The ends lost 7 bases at V and 2 bases at J; junction bases unmatched: 7. In nucleotides, the CDR3 is TGTGCCAGCACCCGACAGGGGAGGACCTACAATGAGCAGTTCTTC. Its translation is CASTRQGRTYNEQFF.

The sample holds many counts of this clonotype. V usage is TRBV20-1 and J usage is TRBJ2-3, with 12 bases aligning to TRBD2. V lost 3 bases and J lost 5; bases outside the gene matches: 6. This CDR3 comprises 15 residues. In germline, CDR1 is DFQATT, CDR2 SNEGSKA (reference sequence). Written as DNA, the CDR3 is TGCAGTGCTAGCAGGACTAGCGGGGTTCAAGATACGCAGTATTTT. Its protein is CSASRTSGVQDTQYF.

This clonotype was observed at least ten times. The chain uses TRBV29-1 and TRBJ2-1; 7 bases are a match to TRBD1. The CDR3 sequence is 13 residues long. Germline-derived CDR1 and CDR2 are SQVTM and ANQGSEA. V shed 4 bases and J 5 bases; nucleotides not matched to a gene: 5. The CDR3 DNA reads as TGCAGCGTTGCCGGAGACAGGGACAATGAGCAGTTCTTC. It specifies CSVAGDRDNEQFF.

This clonotype appeared many times. The V and J genes are TRBV5-1 and TRBJ2-7; 7 positions match TRBD1. CDR1 is SGHRS, CDR2 YFSETQ, per germline. The J segment lost 1 base and the V segment lost 3 bases, leaving 4 bases of the junction unmatched. The CDR3 extends over 14 amino acids. CDR3 in DNA: TGCGCCAGCAGCTGGATGACAGGGTCCTACGAGCAGTACTTC. Translated, it gives CASSWMTGSYEQYF.

This clonotype was seen ten or more times. The J gene is TRBJ2-1, the V gene TRBV5-1, with 8 positions matching TRBD2. From germline, CDR1 is SGHRS and CDR2 YFSETQ. This CDR3 region has 15 residues. Trimming removed 4 bases from V and 9 bases from J; junction bases left unmatched: 12. The CDR3 reads CASSPGRASVGEQFF. The DNA for the CDR3 is TGCGCCAGCAGCCCCGGGAGGGCCTCTGTTGGTGAGCAGTTCTTC.

Many counts were recorded for this clonotype. The V gene is TRBV20-1, the J gene TRBJ1-5; the D gene is possibly TRBD1 (5 bases). Germline V CDR1 and CDR2: DFQATT, SNEGSKA (reference sequence). The V end lost 2 bases, the J end lost 7 bases, and 21 bases lay between the germline ends. There are 16 residues in the CDR3. The CDR3 sequence is CSARPIPGRGGQPQHF. The DNA for the CDR3 is TGCAGTGCTAGACCCATCCCCGGGAGGGGAGGACAGCCCCAGCATTTT.

This clonotype has at least ten counts. The chain has TRBV20-1 and TRBJ2-7, with D uncertain. Germline V gene lookup returns CDR1 DFQATT and CDR2 SNEGSKA (reference sequence). V was clipped by 2 bases and J by 5 bases, with 10 bases between them. CDR3 length equals 12 residues. The CDR3 DNA follows: TGCAGTGCTAGAACCCGCATACACGAGCAGTACTTC. Its translation is CSARTRIHEQYF.